Listed here are 30 T cell receptor beta chains from one sample, sequenced in a study of T cell responses to AZD1222 COVID-19 vaccine. Clones were read by immunoSEQ multiplex PCR, and TCRdb kept only the in-frame ones, dropping some. Of approximately 120,000 clones listed, about 87% are singletons. The starting material was peripheral blood, obtained on day 0 of AZD1222 vaccination. The receptors come from an adult in good health.

V and J are TRBV28 and TRBJ1-1; D gene uncertain. The CDR3 contains 12 residues. V was cut by 6 bases and J by 0 bases, with 5 bases left in between. Germline CDR1 MDHEN, CDR2 SYDVKM. CDR3 region: CASRTMNTEAFF. Here the CDR3 DNA reads TGTGCCAGCAGGACAATGAACACTGAAGCTTTCTTT.

This rearrangement joins TRBV10-1 to TRBJ2-3; D might be TRBD2 (5 bases). This CDR3 is 13 amino acids long. The germline CDR1 and CDR2 sequences are WNHNN and SYGVQD (reference sequence). The V end lost 2 bases, the J end lost 4 bases, and 7 bases lay between the germline ends. Written as DNA, the CDR3 is TGCGCCAGCAGTGAGGGAGGCCCAGATACGCAGTATTTT. Its translation is CASSEGGPDTQYF.

This clone was detected only a few times. The CDR3 nucleotides are TGCGCCAGCAGCGATGGAGGGACGGGTCCCTACGAGCAGTACTTC. Translated: CASSDGGTGPYEQYF. The gene calls are TRBV5-1 and TRBJ2-7; TRBD2 is a possible D gene (6 bases). This CDR3 is built from 15 residues. Looked up from germline, CDR1 is SGHRS and CDR2 is YFSETQ. Trimming removed 4 bases at V and 2 bases at J, with 16 bases between.

The CDR3 is CASGVGSNQPQHF. CDR3 DNA sequence: TGTGCCAGTGGGGTCGGTAGCAATCAGCCCCAGCATTTT. This chain joins TRBV19 and TRBJ1-5; D is undetermined. In germline, CDR1 is LNHDA, CDR2 SQIVND (reference sequence). Trimming took 8 bases from V and 0 from J, leaving 8 bases between them. The length of the CDR3 is 13 residues.

The V gene is TRBV11-2, the J gene TRBJ2-1; D perhaps matches TRBD2 (6 bases). Germline V CDR1 and CDR2: SGHAT, FQNNGV. CDR3 length: 15 residues. Trimming stripped 3 bases from V and 7 bases from J, with 16 bases between. The CDR3 sequence is CASSFSFGGANEQFF. The CDR3 nucleotides read TGTGCCAGCAGCTTTTCCTTCGGCGGGGCGAATGAGCAGTTCTTC.

J is TRBJ2-7 and V is TRBV7-2; the match to TRBD1 covers 7 bases. J lost 2 bases, V lost 5 bases, and 6 bases had no gene match. Germline V gene lookup returns CDR1 SGHTA and CDR2 FQGNSA. The CDR3 is 14 residues long. The CDR3, as DNA: TGTGCCAGCAGCGGTCCGGGACAGACCTACGAGCAGTACTTC. This gives the protein CASSGPGQTYEQYF.

V gene TRBV6-2 or TRBV6-3 combines with J gene TRBJ2-2, with D perhaps given as TRBD1 or TRBD2 (6 bases each). The length of the CDR3 is 17 residues. Germline CDR1 MNHEY, CDR2 SVGEGT. With 2 bases removed from V and 5 bases from J, the gap between germline ends came to 18 bases. The DNA of the CDR3 is TGTGCCAGCAGTTACCTGGCAGGGGTAGGAGGGACCGGGGAGCTGTTTTTT. This translates into CASSYLAGVGGTGELFF.

This clone was counted between two and nine times. The rearrangement uses TRBV10-1 and TRBJ1-5, with 8 bases that match TRBD1. The CDR3 is 15 residues long. The V and J ends lost 5 bases and 2 bases, in that order; junction bases with no gene match: 5. Per germline, CDR1 WNHNN and CDR2 SYGVQD (reference sequence). The CDR3 nucleotides are TGCGCCAGCAGTAGGACAGGGTCTGGCAATCAGCCCCAGCATTTT. Translating gives CASSRTGSGNQPQHF.

In its sample, this clone was seen a few times. The chain links TRBV25-1 to TRBJ1-2; no reliable D call. Germline CDR1 reads MGHDK; CDR2 reads SYGVNS. The CDR3 covers 15 residues. V lost 2 bases to trimming and J lost 7 bases, with 17 bases between them. The chain's CDR3 is CASSEGWGDVGGYTF. The CDR3 bases are TGTGCCAGCAGTGAAGGGTGGGGAGATGTAGGTGGCTACACCTTC.

The J gene is TRBJ2-3, the V gene TRBV6-1, with D unclear. The CDR3 totals 12 residues. V dropped 3 bases and J dropped 6 bases, with 7 bases sitting between them. The germline gives CDR1 MNHNS, CDR2 SASEGT. The CDR3 protein is CASSDPHDTQYF. The CDR3 DNA sequence: TGTGCCAGCAGTGATCCTCACGATACGCAGTATTTT.

This chain connects TRBV2 to TRBJ1-5, with 10 bases identical to TRBD1. Unmatched junction bases numbered 10, after V lost 5 bases and J lost 3 bases. CDR1 is SNHLY, CDR2 FYNNEI, per germline. CDR3 length: 17 residues. CDR3 in amino acids: CASSPVQGQGYNQPQHF. CDR3 nucleotides: TGTGCCAGCAGTCCCGTACAGGGACAGGGGTACAATCAGCCCCAGCATTTT.

The CDR3 DNA sequence: TGTGCCACCAGTGATTTTTCAGGGTTTGGCTACACCTTC. Amino acid sequence: CATSDFSGFGYTF. The V call is TRBV24-1, the J call TRBJ1-2, with D possibly being TRBD1 (5 bases). Trimming left V 1 base short and J 7 bases short, with 9 bases between. Germline CDR1 reads KGHDR; CDR2 reads SFDVKD. CDR3 length: 13 residues.

This clone appeared a few times. V is TRBV14 and J is TRBJ1-2, with D unclear. Germline loops: CDR1 SGHDN, CDR2 FVKESK. The CDR3 loop spans 12 amino acids. Trimming took 1 base from V and 8 from J, leaving 8 bases between them. The CDR3 region has the DNA TGTGCCAGCAGCCAAGTGAAGGGCGGCTACACCTTC. Translating it yields CASSQVKGGYTF. Looking up the rest from reference TRBV14 and TRBJ1-2 gives the full variable domain: EAGVTQFPSHSVIEKGQTVTLRCDPISGHDNLYWYRRVMGKEIKFLLHFVKESKQDESGMPNNRFLAERTGGTYSTLKVQPAELEDSGVYFCASSQVKGGYTFGSGTRLTVV.

The J gene is TRBJ1-5, the V gene TRBV24-1; D is unclear. V was shortened by 2 bases and J by 5 bases, with 12 bases between the two germline ends. Germline V CDR1 and CDR2: KGHDR, SFDVKD. The CDR3 length is 15 residues. CDR3 residues: CATSDSGAGDQPQHF. The CDR3 DNA is TGTGCCACCAGTGATTCGGGAGCAGGTGATCAGCCCCAGCATTTT.

As concerns this clone: The junction and the germline gene differ at one end; a read error may be behind it. This chain's CDR3 is CATGRGGANTGELFF. In DNA form, the CDR3 reads TGTGCCACCGGCAGGGGAGGGGCGAACACCGGGGAGCTGTTTTTT. This chain connects TRBV15 to TRBJ2-2; D is possibly TRBD2 (7 bases). The length of the CDR3 is 15 residues. CDR1 LNHNV and CDR2 YYDKDF come from the germline V gene (reference sequence).

This clone was counted once. The rearrangement joins TRBV27 to TRBJ1-5; D gene unclear. The CDR3 is 15 residues long. CDR1 and CDR2 (germline): MNHEY, SMNVEV (reference sequence). The germline V and J ends were trimmed by 4 bases and 6 bases, with 16 bases remaining between them. Here the CDR3 DNA reads TGTGCCAGCAGTTCCGGGAGGCCCGTAGGTCAGCCCCAGCATTTT. It encodes CASSSGRPVGQPQHF.

The chain uses TRBV9 and TRBJ1-5, with TRBD1 identical over 8 bases. The CDR3 has 15 residues. V was clipped by 4 bases and J by 5 bases; unmatched bases: 8. From germline, CDR1 is SGDLS and CDR2 YYNGEE. The CDR3 nucleotides read TGTGCCAGCAGCCCGGACGGGACAGGCTATCAGCCCCAGCATTTT. Amino acid sequence: CASSPDGTGYQPQHF.

In its sample, this clone was seen once. The J gene is TRBJ2-1, the V gene TRBV4-3, with D tentatively TRBD2 (6 bases). Germline CDR1 reads LGHNA; CDR2 reads YSLEER. V was cut by 0 bases and J by 4 bases, with 19 bases left in between. The CDR3 has 18 residues. The CDR3 bases are TGCGCCAGCAGCCAAGATATTGGCGGGGCGCACCCGTACAATGAGCAGTTCTTC. It specifies CASSQDIGGAHPYNEQFF.

There are a few counts of this clone. The chain recombines TRBV5-1 with TRBJ1-5, with no clear D. Trimming stripped 0 bases from V and 3 bases from J, with 7 bases between. CDR1 and CDR2 (germline): SGHRS, YFSETQ. The CDR3 has 14 amino acids. The CDR3 region is CASSLEHPNQPQHF. CDR3 in DNA: TGCGCCAGCAGCTTGGAACACCCCAATCAGCCCCAGCATTTT.

The chain couples TRBV6-5 to TRBJ1-5; no definite D call. Germline V gene sequence: CDR1 MNHEY, CDR2 SVGAGI. V shed 0 bases and J shed 0 bases, with 9 bases lying between them. CDR3 length: 16 residues. DNA for the CDR3: TGTGCCAGCAGTTACTCAAGCCTGTATAGCAATCAGCCCCAGCATTTT. As protein: CASSYSSLYSNQPQHF.

This chain joins TRBV4-3 and TRBJ2-3; 8 bases are a match to TRBD1. Per the germline V gene, CDR1 is LGHNA and CDR2 is YSLEER. The trim removed 0 bases at V and 2 bases at J, leaving 10 bases unmatched. This CDR3 is built from 18 residues. CDR3 DNA sequence: TGCGCCAGCAGCCAAGATCGACAGGGGCCGTCGATCACAGATACGCAGTATTTT. This gives the protein CASSQDRQGPSITDTQYF.

Only one count was recorded for this clone. The CDR3 bases are TGTGCCAGCTCACCACCTAGCGGGAGCTCCGATACGCAGTATTTT. It is translated as CASSPPSGSSDTQYF. The chain carries TRBV18 and TRBJ2-3; 9 bases are shared with TRBD2. Germline CDR1 is KGHSH and CDR2 is LQKENI. The junction had 4 bases not matched to a gene; V was cut back by 0 bases and J by 6 bases. CDR3 size: 15 residues.

The V and J genes are TRBV2 and TRBJ1-2; no clear D. CDR1 SNHLY and CDR2 FYNNEI come from the germline V gene. The V gene lost 5 bases and the J gene lost 7 bases, with 11 bases spanning the gap. The CDR3 covers 12 residues. CDR3 region: CASSSIGLGYTF. CDR3 in DNA: TGTGCCAGCAGTAGTATCGGGCTTGGCTACACCTTC.

This chain links TRBV25-1 with TRBJ1-5; tentatively, D is TRBD1 (6 bases). V lost 6 bases, J lost 4 bases, and 10 bases lay in between. The CDR3 loop spans 13 amino acids. The germline V gene has CDR1 MGHDK and CDR2 SYGVNS. CDR3 bases: TGTGCCAGCAGCCTTACAGGGAATCAGCCCCAGCATTTT. Protein product: CASSLTGNQPQHF.

This sequence joins TRBV11-3 and TRBJ1-1; 9 bases are shared with TRBD1. The V and J ends lost 5 bases and 4 bases, in that order; junction bases with no gene match: 8. Germline V CDR1 and CDR2: SGHNT, YENEEA. The CDR3 totals 15 residues. The CDR3 nucleotides read TGTGCCAGCAGCGCTCGGACAGGGGTGAGCACTGAAGCTTTCTTT. Translated, it gives CASSARTGVSTEAFF.

This chain connects TRBV2 to TRBJ2-1; D unclear. The CDR3 spans 14 residues. V was cut by 6 bases and J by 3 bases, with 12 bases left in between. The V gene's germline CDR1 is SNHLY and CDR2 FYNNEI. This CDR3 reads CASSLELNYNEQFF. CDR3 bases: TGTGCCAGCAGCTTGGAGCTGAACTACAATGAGCAGTTCTTC. Based on the CDR3 plus reference TRBV2 and TRBJ2-1, the full variable domain is EPEVTQTPSHQVTQMGQEVILRCVPISNHLYFYWYRQILGQKVEFLVSFYNNEISEKSEIFDDQFSVERPDGSNFTLKIRSTKLEDSAMYFCASSLELNYNEQFFGPGTRLTVL.

The chain combines TRBV4-1 with TRBJ1-5; no definite D call. The V end was cut by 0 bases, the J end by 1 base, with 7 bases between. The germline CDR1 and CDR2 sequences are MGHRA and YSYEKL. The CDR3 is made up of 15 amino acids. CDR3 nucleotides: TGCGCCAGCAGCCAAGACGGGGTAAGCAATCAGCCCCAGCATTTT. This sequence encodes CASSQDGVSNQPQHF.

The chain joins TRBV19 to TRBJ1-3, with D uncertain. The V end lost 7 bases, the J end lost 2 bases, and 12 bases lay between the germline ends. Germline CDR1 LNHDA, CDR2 SQIVND (reference sequence). This CDR3 has 14 residues. The CDR3 DNA sequence: TGTGCCAGTAACCCCTCGTCGACTGGAAACACCATATATTTT. It specifies CASNPSSTGNTIYF.

The chain is built from TRBV30 and TRBJ1-3; D is unresolved. Germline CDR1 reads GTSNPN; CDR2 reads SVGIG (reference sequence). The ends were cut back, 5 bases at V and 4 bases at J, with 3 bases in the middle. There are 10 residues in the CDR3. CDR3 sequence (DNA): TGTGCCTGGGGAGGAAACACCATATATTTT. Amino acid sequence: CAWGGNTIYF.

The chain links TRBV5-8 to TRBJ1-1; TRBD1 agrees at 7 bases. V lost 1 base, J lost 2 bases, and 5 bases stayed unmatched. CDR1 SGHTS and CDR2 YDEGEE come from the germline V gene. The CDR3 extends over 15 amino acids. The CDR3 coding sequence is TGTGCCAGCAGCTTGATGACAGGGCAAAACACTGAAGCTTTCTTT. Translated, it gives CASSLMTGQNTEAFF.